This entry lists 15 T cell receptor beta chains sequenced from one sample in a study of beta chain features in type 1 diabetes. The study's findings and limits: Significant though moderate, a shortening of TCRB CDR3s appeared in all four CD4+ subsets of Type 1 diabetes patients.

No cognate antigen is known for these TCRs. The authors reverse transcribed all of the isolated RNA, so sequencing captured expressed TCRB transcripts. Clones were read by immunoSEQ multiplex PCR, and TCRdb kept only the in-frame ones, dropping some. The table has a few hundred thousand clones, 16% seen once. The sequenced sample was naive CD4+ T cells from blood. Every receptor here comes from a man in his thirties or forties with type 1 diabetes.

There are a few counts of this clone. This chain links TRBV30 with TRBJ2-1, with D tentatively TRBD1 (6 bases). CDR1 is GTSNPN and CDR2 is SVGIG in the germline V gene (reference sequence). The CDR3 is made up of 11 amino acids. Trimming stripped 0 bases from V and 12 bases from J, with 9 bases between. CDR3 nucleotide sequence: TGTGCCTGGAGTGTAATGACAGGGCAGTTCTTC. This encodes CAWSVMTGQFF.

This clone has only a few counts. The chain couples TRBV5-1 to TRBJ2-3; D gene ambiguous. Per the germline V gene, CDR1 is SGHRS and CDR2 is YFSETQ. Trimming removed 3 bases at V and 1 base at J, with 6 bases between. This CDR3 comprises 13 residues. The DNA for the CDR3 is TGCGCCAGCAGCTCCAGTCGCACAGATACGCAGTATTTT. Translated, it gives CASSSSRTDTQYF.

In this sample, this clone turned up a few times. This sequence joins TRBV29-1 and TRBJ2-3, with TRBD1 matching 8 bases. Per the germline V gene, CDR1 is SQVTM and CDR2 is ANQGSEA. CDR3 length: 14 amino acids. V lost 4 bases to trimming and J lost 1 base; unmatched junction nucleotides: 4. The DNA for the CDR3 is TGCAGCGTTGCGGCACAGGGGGGCACAGATACGCAGTATTTT. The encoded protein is CSVAAQGGTDTQYF.

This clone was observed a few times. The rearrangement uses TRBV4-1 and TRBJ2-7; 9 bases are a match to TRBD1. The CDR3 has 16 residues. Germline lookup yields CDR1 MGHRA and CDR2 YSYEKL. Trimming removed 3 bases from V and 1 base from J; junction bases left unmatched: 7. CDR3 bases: TGCGCCAGCAGCCAGCCGGGACAGGGAAGATCCTACGAGCAGTACTTC. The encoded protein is CASSQPGQGRSYEQYF.

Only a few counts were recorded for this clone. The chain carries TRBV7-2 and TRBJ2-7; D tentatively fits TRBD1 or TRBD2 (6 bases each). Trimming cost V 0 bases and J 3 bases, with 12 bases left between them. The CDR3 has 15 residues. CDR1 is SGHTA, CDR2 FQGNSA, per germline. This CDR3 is CASSLARDTVYEQYF. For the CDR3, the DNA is TGTGCCAGCAGCTTAGCGCGGGACACAGTCTACGAGCAGTACTTC.

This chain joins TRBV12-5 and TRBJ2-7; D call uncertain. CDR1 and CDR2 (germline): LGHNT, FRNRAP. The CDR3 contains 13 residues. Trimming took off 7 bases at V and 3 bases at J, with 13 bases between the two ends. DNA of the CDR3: TGTGCTAGTGCCCCAGGACCAAGCTACGAGCAGTACTTC. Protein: CASAPGPSYEQYF.

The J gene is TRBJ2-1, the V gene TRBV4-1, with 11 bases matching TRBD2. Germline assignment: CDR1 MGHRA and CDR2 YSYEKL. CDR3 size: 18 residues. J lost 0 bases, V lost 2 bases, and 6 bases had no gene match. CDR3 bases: TGCGCCAGCAGCCAACCTGATGGACTAGCGGGCTCCTACAATGAGCAGTTCTTC. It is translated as CASSQPDGLAGSYNEQFF.

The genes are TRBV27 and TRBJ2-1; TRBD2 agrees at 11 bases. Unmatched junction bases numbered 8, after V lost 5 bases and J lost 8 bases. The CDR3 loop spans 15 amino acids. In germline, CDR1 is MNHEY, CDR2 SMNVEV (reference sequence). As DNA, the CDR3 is TGTGCCAGCAGTCAAACTAGCGGGAGACGGGATGAGCAGTTCTTC. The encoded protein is CASSQTSGRRDEQFF.

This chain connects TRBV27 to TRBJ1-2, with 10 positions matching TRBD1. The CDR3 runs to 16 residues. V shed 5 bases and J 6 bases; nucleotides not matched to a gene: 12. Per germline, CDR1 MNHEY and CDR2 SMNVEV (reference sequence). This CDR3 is CASSVYGTGASNGYTF. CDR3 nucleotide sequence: TGTGCCAGCAGTGTCTATGGGACAGGGGCCTCTAATGGCTACACCTTC.

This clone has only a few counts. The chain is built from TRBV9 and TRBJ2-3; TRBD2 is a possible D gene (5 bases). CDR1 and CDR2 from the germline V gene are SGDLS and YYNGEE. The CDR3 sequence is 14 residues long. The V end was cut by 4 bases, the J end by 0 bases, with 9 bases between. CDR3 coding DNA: TGTGCCAGCAGCTCCCGGACTAGCACAGATACGCAGTATTTT. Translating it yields CASSSRTSTDTQYF.

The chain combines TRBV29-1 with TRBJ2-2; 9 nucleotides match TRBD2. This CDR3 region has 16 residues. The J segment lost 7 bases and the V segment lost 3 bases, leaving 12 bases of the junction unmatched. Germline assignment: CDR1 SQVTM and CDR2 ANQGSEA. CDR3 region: CSVEVGLAGSHGELFF. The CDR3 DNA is TGCAGCGTTGAGGTTGGGCTAGCGGGAAGTCACGGGGAGCTGTTTTTT.

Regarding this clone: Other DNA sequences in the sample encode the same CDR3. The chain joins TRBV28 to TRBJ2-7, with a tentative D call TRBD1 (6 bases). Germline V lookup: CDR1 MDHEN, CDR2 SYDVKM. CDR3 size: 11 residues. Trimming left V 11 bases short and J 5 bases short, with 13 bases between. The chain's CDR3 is CALATGHEQYF. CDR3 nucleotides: TGTGCCCTGGCCACAGGGCACGAGCAGTACTTC.

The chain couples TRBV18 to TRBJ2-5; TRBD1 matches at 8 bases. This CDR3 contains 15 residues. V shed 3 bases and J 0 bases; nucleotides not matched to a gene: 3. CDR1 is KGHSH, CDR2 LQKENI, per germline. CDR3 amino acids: CASSPSGGYQETQYF. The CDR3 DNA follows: TGTGCCAGCTCACCTTCAGGGGGCTACCAAGAGACCCAGTACTTC.

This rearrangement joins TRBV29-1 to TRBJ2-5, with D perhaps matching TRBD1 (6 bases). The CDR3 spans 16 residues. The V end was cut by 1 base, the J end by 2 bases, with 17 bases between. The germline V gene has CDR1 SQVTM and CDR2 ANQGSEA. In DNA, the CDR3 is TGCAGCGTTGAAGCTTGGGACATAGTATTTCAAGAGACCCAGTACTTC. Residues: CSVEAWDIVFQETQYF.

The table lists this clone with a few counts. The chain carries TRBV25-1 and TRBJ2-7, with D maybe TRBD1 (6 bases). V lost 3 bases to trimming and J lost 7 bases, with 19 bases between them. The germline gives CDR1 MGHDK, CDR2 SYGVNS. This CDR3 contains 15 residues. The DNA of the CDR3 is TGTGCCAGCAGTGACTCGGGACAACCCTACGAGGAGCAGTACTTC. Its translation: CASSDSGQPYEEQYF.